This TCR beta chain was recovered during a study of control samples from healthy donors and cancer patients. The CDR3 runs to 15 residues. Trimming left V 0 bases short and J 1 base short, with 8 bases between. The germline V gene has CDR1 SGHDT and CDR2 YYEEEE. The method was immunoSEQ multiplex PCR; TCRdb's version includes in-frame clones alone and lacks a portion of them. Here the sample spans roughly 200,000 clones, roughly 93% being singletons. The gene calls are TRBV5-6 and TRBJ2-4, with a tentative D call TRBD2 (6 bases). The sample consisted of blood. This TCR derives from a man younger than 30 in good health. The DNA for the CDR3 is TGTGCCAGCAGCTTGGAGGGGAGGGCCAAAAACATTCAGTACTTC. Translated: CASSLEGRAKNIQYF.